These 6 T cell receptor beta chains share one sample of origin, sequenced in a study of CD8 T cells in Susac syndrome. Reverse transcription of about 0.45 to 1 ug RNA was carried out with random hexamers. One entry per CDR3 protein results from TCRdb running MiXCR on the immunoSEQ multiplex PCR reads. The sample comprises approximately 180,000 distinct CDR3 sequences, approximately 94% of which are singletons, and around 0.093% rests with the top ten. Sequenced input: CD4+ T cells from PBMCs. The origin of the receptors is a human donor with multiple sclerosis.

Written as DNA, the CDR3 is TGTGCCAGCAGTTACTCAGCGCCTGGACAGGCCTCAAAGGGCCAGTACTTC. Protein sequence: CASSYSAPGQASKGQYF. V and J are TRBV6-2 or TRBV6-3 and TRBJ2-5, with TRBD1 identical over 7 bases. Unmatched junction bases numbered 17, after V lost 0 bases and J lost 10 bases. Germline V gives CDR1 MNHEY, CDR2 SVGEGT. The CDR3 extends over 17 amino acids.

The gene calls are TRBV20-1 and TRBJ2-1; TRBD1 matches at 8 bases. V lost 5 bases to trimming and J lost 7 bases; unmatched junction nucleotides: 19. The germline CDR1 and CDR2 sequences are DFQATT and SNEGSKA (reference sequence). The CDR3 totals 17 residues. The CDR3 is CSAYAPLGQGPTNEQFF. The CDR3 bases are TGCAGTGCTTATGCCCCTCTAGGACAGGGCCCAACGAATGAGCAGTTCTTC.

The rearrangement links TRBV30 to TRBJ1-1, with D tentatively TRBD1 (6 bases). CDR3 length: 16 amino acids. The V and J ends lost 0 bases and 4 bases respectively, with 18 bases between them. Germline CDR1 GTSNPN, CDR2 SVGIG (reference sequence). The CDR3 loop is CAWSVLRGRGGTEAFF. In DNA, the CDR3 is TGTGCCTGGAGTGTACTTCGGGGGCGGGGAGGCACTGAAGCTTTCTTT.

The rearrangement joins TRBV20-1 to TRBJ1-6; D possibly corresponds to TRBD1 (5 bases). CDR3 length: 14 amino acids. The V end was cut by 5 bases, the J end by 3 bases, with 11 bases between. Germline V gives CDR1 DFQATT, CDR2 SNEGSKA (reference sequence). For the CDR3, the DNA is TGCAGTGCTCAGTCAGGGAGCTATAATTCACCCCTCCACTTT. Encoded protein: CSAQSGSYNSPLHF.

The genes are TRBV20-1 and TRBJ2-5; no firm D call. CDR3 length: 11 amino acids. The V gene lost 4 bases and the J gene lost 2 bases, with 5 bases spanning the gap. The germline V gene has CDR1 DFQATT and CDR2 SNEGSKA (reference sequence). The CDR3 region is CSAKGQETQYF. The CDR3 nucleotides are TGCAGTGCTAAGGGACAAGAGACCCAGTACTTC.

The chain uses TRBV7-9 and TRBJ2-1; 7 positions match TRBD2. Germline CDR1 is SEHNR and CDR2 is FQNEAQ (reference sequence). The CDR3 contains 16 residues. V lost 1 base and J lost 5; bases outside the gene matches: 8. The CDR3 nucleotides read TGTGCCAGCAGCTTAGGACTAGCCGGATTCAACAATGAGCAGTTCTTC. It translates to CASSLGLAGFNNEQFF. Looking up the rest from reference TRBV7-9 and TRBJ2-1 gives the full variable domain: DTGVSQNPRHKITKRGQNVTFRCDPISEHNRLYWYRQTLGQGPEFLTYFQNEAQLEKSRLLSDRFSAERPKGSFSTLEIQRTEQGDSAMYLCASSLGLAGFNNEQFFGPGTRLTVL.